The 29 T cell receptor beta chains given below trace back to one sample, sequenced in a study of T cells in Graves' hyperthyroidism and ophthalmopathy. Amplified TCR beta CDR3 regions came from RNA transcripts. When the TCR CDR3 underwent first-round RT-PCR, the HTBI primer set was used. In TCRdb, the multiplex PCR reads were re-called with MiXCR into one record per CDR3 protein. The table lists hundreds of thousands of distinct CDR3 sequences, 38% of them singletons. The sample was blood. Every receptor here comes from a man between 18 and 35 years old with Graves' hyperthyroidism.

In this sample, this clonotype turned up a few times. The V call is TRBV9, the J call TRBJ2-2, with 10 bases matching TRBD2. The germline V gene has CDR1 SGDLS and CDR2 YYNGEE. V shed 9 bases and J 5 bases; nucleotides not matched to a gene: 7. The CDR3 runs to 14 residues. The CDR3 DNA follows: TGTGCCACCGGGCTAGCGGGAGATACCGGGGAGCTGTTTTTT. It encodes CATGLAGDTGELFF.

This clonotype was picked up many times. The chain employs TRBV29-1 and TRBJ2-7; 8 positions agree with TRBD1. Germline V gene lookup returns CDR1 SQVTM and CDR2 ANQGSEA. The CDR3 has 13 amino acids. J gave up 4 bases and V 3 bases, and 5 bases lay outside the gene matches. CDR3 bases: TGCAGCGTTGAGGGGACAGGAATTTACGAGCAGTACTTC. It translates to CSVEGTGIYEQYF.

Written as DNA, the CDR3 is TGTGCCAGCAGCCCTGAACGGTTGCCGGGAACCTATGGCTACACCTTC. It encodes CASSPERLPGTYGYTF. This sequence joins TRBV2 and TRBJ1-2; D ambiguous. The CDR3 loop spans 16 amino acids. Per the germline V gene, CDR1 is SNHLY and CDR2 is FYNNEI. Trimming took 6 bases from V and 4 from J, leaving 21 bases between them. The full variable domain, in which reference TRBV2 and TRBJ1-2 provide the parts outside the CDR3, is EPEVTQTPSHQVTQMGQEVILRCVPISNHLYFYWYRQILGQKVEFLVSFYNNEISEKSEIFDDQFSVERPDGSNFTLKIRSTKLEDSAMYFCASSPERLPGTYGYTFGSGTRLTVV.

Remarks on this clonotype: Sequence at one end of the junction differs from germline and may be a read error. The gene calls are TRBV7-2 and TRBJ1-5, with TRBD1 matching 8 bases. The CDR3 covers 16 residues. The germline gives CDR1 SGHTA, CDR2 FQGNSA. The CDR3 DNA follows: TGCGCCAGCAGCCCAAGCGGACAGGGACTTAATCAGCCCCAGCATTTT. The encoded protein is CASSPSGQGLNQPQHF.

The chain couples TRBV9 to TRBJ2-1; 12 positions match TRBD2. Germline values: CDR1 SGDLS, CDR2 YYNGEE. The CDR3 runs to 15 residues. The J segment lost 6 bases and the V segment lost 3 bases, leaving 4 bases of the junction unmatched. This CDR3 is CASSEGLAGLNEQFF. The CDR3 nucleotides read TGTGCCAGCAGCGAGGGACTAGCGGGTCTCAATGAGCAGTTCTTC.

The J gene is TRBJ1-5, the V gene TRBV7-7; 10 bases map to TRBD1. From germline, CDR1 is SSHAT and CDR2 FNYEAQ (reference sequence). CDR3 length equals 13 residues. CDR3: CANRQGADQPQHF. CDR3 coding DNA: TGTGCTAACAGACAGGGGGCCGATCAGCCCCAGCATTTT.

This clonotype was detected a few times. The chain uses TRBV4-3 and TRBJ2-5; D is perhaps TRBD1 (6 bases). CDR1 is LGHNA, CDR2 YSLEER, per germline. The V end was cut by 0 bases, the J end by 9 bases, with 17 bases between. The CDR3 totals 15 residues. The CDR3 reads CASSQEGTQIRAQYF. In nucleotides, the CDR3 is TGCGCCAGCAGCCAAGAAGGGACACAGATCAGGGCCCAGTACTTC.

This clonotype was counted between two and nine times. This chain links TRBV20-1 with TRBJ1-1; no clear D gene. The CDR3 sequence is 11 residues long. Trimming shortened V by 3 bases and J by 5 bases, and 7 bases separated the two germline ends. CDR1 DFQATT and CDR2 SNEGSKA come from the germline V gene (reference sequence). CDR3 DNA: TGCAGTGCTAGTATAGGGACTGAAGCTTTCTTT. The encoded protein is CSASIGTEAFF.

This clonotype was detected only a few times. The chain uses TRBV7-9 and TRBJ2-6; weak D call: TRBD2 (5 bases). The CDR3 is made up of 18 amino acids. Trimming removed 5 bases at V and 0 bases at J, with 17 bases between. The germline gives CDR1 SEHNR, CDR2 FQNEAQ (reference sequence). CDR3 in amino acids: CASSLGGAGYSGANVLTF. CDR3 DNA: TGTGCCAGCAGCCTGGGTGGCGCGGGTTACTCTGGGGCCAACGTCCTGACTTTC.

This clonotype has only a few counts. V usage is TRBV20-1 and J usage is TRBJ1-5; TRBD1 is a possible D gene (5 bases). Looked up from germline, CDR1 is DFQATT and CDR2 is SNEGSKA (reference sequence). The CDR3 extends over 15 amino acids. V was pared by 0 bases and J by 3 bases, with 12 bases between. The CDR3 reads CSARDYGAINQPQHF. CDR3 bases: TGCAGTGCTAGAGATTACGGGGCCATCAATCAGCCCCAGCATTTT.

This chain uses TRBV2 with TRBJ1-5; 8 positions match TRBD1. Germline V gene lookup returns CDR1 SNHLY and CDR2 FYNNEI. This CDR3 has 17 residues. J gave up 2 bases and V 6 bases, and 12 bases lay outside the gene matches. This chain's CDR3 is CASRADRARGGNQPQHF. For the CDR3, the DNA is TGTGCCAGCAGGGCGGACAGGGCCCGCGGGGGCAATCAGCCCCAGCATTTT.

The gene calls are TRBV7-9 and TRBJ2-7, with TRBD1 matching 11 bases. This CDR3 is built from 16 residues. Germline-derived CDR1 and CDR2 are SEHNR and FQNEAQ (reference sequence). With V trimmed by 7 bases and J by 5 bases, 13 bases remained unmatched. Here the CDR3 reads CASNILGQGAQNEQYF. The CDR3 DNA sequence: TGTGCCAGCAACATCTTAGGACAGGGGGCACAGAACGAGCAGTACTTC.

The chain links TRBV29-1 to TRBJ2-5, with D perhaps matching TRBD1 (5 bases). The CDR3 runs 12 residues. Germline values: CDR1 SQVTM, CDR2 ANQGSEA. V gave up 6 bases and J gave up 5 bases, with 13 bases separating them. The CDR3 protein is CSVALTVETQYF. CDR3 sequence (DNA): TGCAGCGTAGCTCTGACAGTTGAGACCCAGTACTTC.

As concerns this clonotype: This may be a read error: a much more frequent sequence differs by one nucleotide. J is TRBJ2-2 and V is TRBV6-4; the D is unclear. The length of the CDR3 is 12 residues. V was cut by 7 bases and J by 1 base, with 4 bases left in between. Germline values: CDR1 MRHNA, CDR2 SNTAGT. CDR3 bases: TGTGCCAGCAACAAGAACACCGGGGAGCTGTTTTTT. This codes for CASNKNTGELFF.

This chain connects TRBV7-9 to TRBJ2-7; a weak D match, TRBD1 (6 bases). The CDR3 has 15 amino acids. V was clipped by 5 bases and J by 2 bases, with 16 bases between them. Germline V gives CDR1 SEHNR, CDR2 FQNEAQ (reference sequence). Here the CDR3 DNA reads TGTGCCAGCAGCCTATATAGCGACAGGACCTACGAGCAGTACTTC. Translating gives CASSLYSDRTYEQYF.

Concerning this clonotype itself: Its ends do not fully match the called genes, so a read error is possible. The chain is built from TRBV5-1 and TRBJ2-7; a weak D match, TRBD1 (6 bases). The germline gives CDR1 SGHRS, CDR2 YFSETQ. This CDR3 region has 13 residues. CDR3: CASSSTGQSEQYF. In DNA, the CDR3 is TGTGCCAGCAGCTCCACAGGGCAGAGCGAGCAGTACTTC.

This clonotype was detected many times. CDR3 sequence (DNA): TGTGCCAGCAGTTACACCTCCTACGAGCAGTACTTC. Translated, it gives CASSYTSYEQYF. The rearrangement links TRBV6-6 to TRBJ2-7; D is unresolved. Germline V gene sequence: CDR1 MNHNY, CDR2 SVGAGI (reference sequence). This CDR3 has 12 amino acids. Trimming removed 2 bases at V and 0 bases at J, with 2 bases between.

The CDR3 is CASSDLQGPQNSPLHF. The CDR3 DNA reads TGCGCCAGCAGCGACCTTCAGGGACCCCAAAATTCACCCCTCCACTTT. The rearrangement joins TRBV4-1 to TRBJ1-6; TRBD1 might be the D (5 bases). CDR3 size: 16 residues. Germline CDR1 MGHRA, CDR2 YSYEKL. Between the trimmed V and J ends, which lost 5 bases and 7 bases, there was a span of 18 bases.

The rearrangement uses TRBV5-1 and TRBJ1-5; D gene unclear. This CDR3 contains 16 residues. V was shortened by 2 bases and J by 2 bases, with 14 bases between the two germline ends. Germline-derived CDR1 and CDR2 are SGHRS and YFSETQ. The CDR3 loop reads CASSLSTGSGNQPQHF. CDR3 DNA: TGCGCCAGCAGCTTAAGTACGGGATCGGGCAATCAGCCCCAGCATTTT.

This sequence joins TRBV19 and TRBJ1-5; tentatively, D is TRBD1 (6 bases). With 9 bases removed from V and 9 bases from J, the gap between germline ends came to 18 bases. Germline CDR1 and CDR2: LNHDA and SQIVND (reference sequence). This CDR3 is 13 amino acids long. This CDR3 reads CARRQVGLGPQHF. DNA for the CDR3: TGTGCCAGAAGACAGGTCGGGCTGGGGCCCCAGCATTTT.

The CDR3 is CASSPGGSIYEQYF. CDR3 DNA: TGTGCCAGCAGCCCCGGGGGGTCCATCTACGAGCAGTACTTC. V is TRBV9 and J is TRBJ2-7; 7 bases are a match to TRBD2. Looked up from germline, CDR1 is SGDLS and CDR2 is YYNGEE. V shed 4 bases, J shed 3 bases, and the junction held 7 bases outside the gene matches. The CDR3 totals 14 residues. The variable domain in full, with the rest retrieved from reference TRBV9 and TRBJ2-7, is DSGVTQTPKHLITATGQRVTLRCSPRSGDLSVYWYQQSLDQGLQFLIQYYNGEERAKGNILERFSAQQFPDLHSELNLSSLELGDSALYFCASSPGGSIYEQYFGPGTRLTVT.

The table lists this clonotype with many counts. CDR3 DNA sequence: TGTGCCAGCAGCGTAGCTGGGGGAGGCGCCGAGCAGTACTTC. Translated, it gives CASSVAGGGAEQYF. This chain uses TRBV9 with TRBJ2-7; a weak D match, TRBD2 (6 bases). Germline V gene sequence: CDR1 SGDLS, CDR2 YYNGEE. CDR3 length equals 14 residues. Trimming removed 0 bases at V and 6 bases at J, with 13 bases between.

This clonotype has more than one count but fewer than ten. The J gene is TRBJ1-1, the V gene TRBV20-1; the D gene is possibly TRBD1 (5 bases). CDR1 is DFQATT, CDR2 SNEGSKA, per germline (reference sequence). V shed 6 bases and J shed 3 bases, with 14 bases lying between them. The CDR3 has 13 residues. CDR3 sequence: CSARGDRDTEAFF. The DNA for the CDR3 is TGCAGTGCACGGGGGGACCGGGACACTGAAGCTTTCTTT.

This clonotype was seen once. The chain carries TRBV29-1 and TRBJ1-2; 9 nucleotides line up with TRBD1. Germline CDR1 is SQVTM and CDR2 is ANQGSEA. CDR3 length equals 13 residues. V lost 0 bases and J lost 5; bases outside the gene matches: 1. Written as DNA, the CDR3 is TGCAGCGTTGAAGAGGACAGGGGATATGGCTACACCTTC. Its translation: CSVEEDRGYGYTF.

Regarding this clonotype: A read error is possible here, since a much larger clone lies one base away. The chain combines TRBV25-1 with TRBJ2-7; the match to TRBD1 covers 9 bases. Germline V CDR1 and CDR2: MGHDK, SYGVNS. The CDR3 length is 14 residues. The CDR3 sequence: CASSFQGQGYVQYF. As DNA, the CDR3 is TGTGCCAGCAGCTTTCAGGGACAGGGATACGTGCAGTACTTC.

The rearrangement uses TRBV15 and TRBJ1-6, with 11 bases that match TRBD1. The V segment lost 8 bases and the J segment 11 bases; nucleotides outside the gene matches: 5. This CDR3 region has 13 residues. Germline assignment: CDR1 LNHNV and CDR2 YYDKDF (reference sequence). CDR3 sequence (DNA): TGTGCCACCGCCGGGACAGGGGGTGCACCCCTCCACTTT. Protein product: CATAGTGGAPLHF.

The chain couples TRBV5-5 to TRBJ1-1, with TRBD1 matching over 8 bases. The trim removed 3 bases at V and 7 bases at J, leaving 5 bases unmatched. The CDR3 covers 13 residues. Germline CDR1 and CDR2: SGHKS and YYEKEE (reference sequence). This CDR3 is CASSWTGLGEAFF. The CDR3 DNA reads as TGTGCCAGCAGCTGGACAGGGTTAGGTGAAGCTTTCTTT.

CDR3 bases: TGCGCCAGCAGCCAGGAGGGCTTAGAGACCCAGTACTTC. Protein sequence: CASSQEGLETQYF. The chain couples TRBV4-1 to TRBJ2-5, with D possibly TRBD2 on 6 matching bases. The CDR3 sequence is 13 residues long. V lost 3 bases, J lost 4 bases, and 9 bases lay in between. The germline CDR1 and CDR2 sequences are MGHRA and YSYEKL.

The rearrangement links TRBV6-5 to TRBJ1-1; D is perhaps TRBD1 (6 bases). V was shortened by 11 bases and J by 0 bases, with 10 bases between the two germline ends. CDR3 length: 12 residues. Germline-derived CDR1 and CDR2 are MNHEY and SVGAGI. This CDR3 reads CAVQGMNTEAFF. In DNA, the CDR3 is TGTGCCGTACAGGGAATGAACACTGAAGCTTTCTTT.